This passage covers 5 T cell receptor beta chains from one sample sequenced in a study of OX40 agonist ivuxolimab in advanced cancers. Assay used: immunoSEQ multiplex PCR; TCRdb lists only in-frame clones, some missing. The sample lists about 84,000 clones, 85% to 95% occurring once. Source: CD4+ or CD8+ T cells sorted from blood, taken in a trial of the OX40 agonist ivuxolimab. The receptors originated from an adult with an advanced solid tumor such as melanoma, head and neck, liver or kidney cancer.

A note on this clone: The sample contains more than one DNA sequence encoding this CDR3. CDR3 region: CASSVGTGAGNTIYF. The DNA for the CDR3 is TGTGCCAGCAGCGTAGGGACAGGGGCTGGAAACACCATATATTTT. The rearrangement uses TRBV9 and TRBJ1-3; 9 positions match TRBD1. Per germline, CDR1 SGDLS and CDR2 YYNGEE. The V and J ends lost 0 bases and 2 bases, in that order; junction bases with no gene match: 0. CDR3 length: 15 amino acids.

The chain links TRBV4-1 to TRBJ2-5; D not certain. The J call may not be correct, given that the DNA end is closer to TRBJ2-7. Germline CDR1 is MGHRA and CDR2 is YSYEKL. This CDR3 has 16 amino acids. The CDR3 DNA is TGCGCCAGCAGCCAAGATGAGCCTGAAAGCTCCTACGAGCAGTACTTC. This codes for CASSQDEPESSYEQYF.

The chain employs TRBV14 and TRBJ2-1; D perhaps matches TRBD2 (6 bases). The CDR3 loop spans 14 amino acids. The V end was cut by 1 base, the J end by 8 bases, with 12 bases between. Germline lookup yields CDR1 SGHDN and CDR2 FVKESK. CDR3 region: CASSQGRVLDEQFF. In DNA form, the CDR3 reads TGTGCCAGCAGCCAAGGGAGGGTTTTGGATGAGCAGTTCTTC.

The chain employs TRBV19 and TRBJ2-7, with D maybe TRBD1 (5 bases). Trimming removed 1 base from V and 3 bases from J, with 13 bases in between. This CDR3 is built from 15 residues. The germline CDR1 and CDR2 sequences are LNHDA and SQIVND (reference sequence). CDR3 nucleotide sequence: TGTGCCAGTAGTATAGGGCAGGGATACCACTACGAGCAGTACTTC. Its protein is CASSIGQGYHYEQYF.

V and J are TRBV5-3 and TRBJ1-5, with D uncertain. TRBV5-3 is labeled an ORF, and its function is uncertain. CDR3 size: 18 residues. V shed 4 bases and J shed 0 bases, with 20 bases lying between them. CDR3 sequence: CARSREGQARYSNQPQHF. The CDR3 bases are TGTGCCAGAAGCCGAGAAGGCCAGGCCCGTTATAGCAATCAGCCCCAGCATTTT.